The subject of this entry is one T cell receptor (beta chain). This record comes from a study of T cells expressing NK-cell markers. Template switching by 5'RACE with UMIs generated the TCR beta cDNA. TCRdb reworked the 5' RACE reads into one entry per CDR3 protein, no DNA. The table counts hundreds of thousands of distinct CDR3 sequences; about 7.1% lies in the top ten. There are 13 residues in the CDR3. Germline CDR1 and CDR2: LGHNA and YSLEER. This sequence was found in a woman aged 18-70 years in good health. The specimen sequenced was blood T cells: a sorted CD56 or NKG2C T cell subset, CD4+ or CD8+ T cells, or bulk PBMC T cells (not recorded which). The chain employs TRBV4-3 and TRBJ2-1. The CDR3 protein is CASSQDGDNEQFF.